These 16 T cell receptor beta chains were all obtained from the same sample, sequenced in a study of identical twins. Each CDR3 protein gets one entry after TCRdb re-called the 5' RACE reads with MiXCR. The table lists some 500,000 distinct CDR3 sequences, roughly an eighth of them singletons, with about 0.94% in the top ten. This sample was also put to use in a study of yellow fever vaccine responses in identical twins.

Sequencing was performed on CD4+ T cells sorted from blood. These receptors came from a woman younger than 30 in good health.

The CDR3 reads CSARDHGGEGEKLFF. DNA for the CDR3: TGCAGTGCTAGAGATCACGGGGGCGAGGGTGAAAAACTGTTTTTT. The chain couples TRBV20-1 to TRBJ1-4, with D perhaps matching TRBD1 (6 bases). Germline CDR1 and CDR2: DFQATT and SNEGSKA (reference sequence). The V end was cut by 0 bases, the J end by 7 bases, with 15 bases between. The CDR3 totals 15 residues.

V and J are TRBV5-5 and TRBJ2-2, with 12 bases lining up with TRBD2. Germline V gene data show CDR1 as SGHKS and CDR2 as YYEKEE (reference sequence). Trimming at V came to 1 base and at J to 7 bases, leaving 8 bases not matched to a gene. The CDR3 consists of 17 residues. The CDR3 sequence is CASSLQLAGGFIGELFF. The DNA of the CDR3 is TGTGCCAGCAGCTTGCAACTAGCGGGAGGTTTTATCGGGGAGCTGTTTTTT.

This clonotype was detected only a few times. The chain couples TRBV29-1 to TRBJ2-7, with 9 bases matching TRBD2. This CDR3 has 12 amino acids. Germline V CDR1 and CDR2: SQVTM, ANQGSEA. V shed 4 bases and J 5 bases; nucleotides not matched to a gene: 3. The CDR3 bases are TGCAGCGTTGTAGCGGGAGTCGACGAGCAGTACTTC. Its protein is CSVVAGVDEQYF.

This clonotype was recorded a few times. The V call is TRBV18, the J call TRBJ1-2, with 7 nucleotides matching TRBD1. Germline trimming cut 6 bases from V and 7 bases from J; bases unmatched to any gene: 14. Germline-derived CDR1 and CDR2 are KGHSH and LQKENI. There are 15 residues in the CDR3. CDR3 region: CASSQQGKGARGYTF. As DNA, the CDR3 is TGTGCCAGCTCCCAGCAAGGGAAGGGGGCGCGTGGCTACACCTTC.

The table lists this clonotype with a few counts. The rearrangement joins TRBV20-1 to TRBJ2-3; the match to TRBD2 covers 12 bases. This CDR3 comprises 15 residues. J was trimmed by 14 bases and V by 0 bases; bases with no gene match: 12. Germline assignment: CDR1 DFQATT and CDR2 SNEGSKA (reference sequence). The CDR3 spells CSARDPRETSGGRYF. In DNA form, the CDR3 reads TGCAGTGCTAGAGACCCGCGGGAAACTAGCGGGGGGCGGTATTTT.

J is TRBJ1-5 and V is TRBV20-1; unclear D gene. The germline V gene encodes CDR1 DFQATT and CDR2 SNEGSKA (reference sequence). The ends were cut back, 1 base at V and 2 bases at J, with 12 bases in the middle. This CDR3 region has 15 residues. CDR3 region: CSARVGWEGNQPQHF. The CDR3 DNA reads as TGCAGTGCTAGAGTAGGGTGGGAGGGCAATCAGCCCCAGCATTTT.

The J gene is TRBJ2-7, the V gene TRBV7-2, with D perhaps matching TRBD1 (6 bases). CDR1 is SGHTA, CDR2 FQGNSA, per germline. The CDR3 runs to 15 residues. Trimming stripped 5 bases from V and 4 bases from J, with 18 bases between. CDR3 residues: CASSLGAGTPYEQYF. For the CDR3, the DNA is TGTGCCAGCAGCCTGGGTGCCGGGACACCGTACGAGCAGTACTTC.

Only a few counts were recorded for this clonotype. The V and J genes are TRBV29-1 and TRBJ2-3; TRBD1 or TRBD2 may be the D gene (5 bases each). Germline loops: CDR1 SQVTM, CDR2 ANQGSEA. The V end was cut by 6 bases, the J end by 3 bases, with 16 bases between. The CDR3 loop spans 14 amino acids. The CDR3 sequence: CSVMGVLSTDTQYF. The DNA for the CDR3 is TGCAGCGTGATGGGGGTTTTAAGTACAGATACGCAGTATTTT.

A word on this clonotype: Its ends do not fully match the called genes, so a read error is possible. The chain carries TRBV5-1 and TRBJ2-3; tentative D call: TRBD1 (5 bases). Per germline, CDR1 SGHRS and CDR2 YFSETQ. This CDR3 comprises 13 residues. The CDR3 region has the DNA TGCGCCAGCAGTTCGGAGCGCACAGGTACGCAGTATTTT. Encoded protein: CASSSERTGTQYF.

This chain uses TRBV20-1 with TRBJ2-1, with 7 bases matching TRBD2. Germline trimming cut 3 bases from V and 0 bases from J; bases unmatched to any gene: 5. This CDR3 is 15 amino acids long. Germline values: CDR1 DFQATT, CDR2 SNEGSKA (reference sequence). For the CDR3, the DNA is TGCAGTGCTAGCCCCGGGGGGTTCTCCTACAATGAGCAGTTCTTC. As protein: CSASPGGFSYNEQFF.

This clonotype was picked up a small number of times. The V and J genes are TRBV3-1 and TRBJ2-7; unclear D gene. Germline assignment: CDR1 LGHDT and CDR2 YNNKEL (reference sequence). The V end was cut by 5 bases, the J end by 3 bases, with 11 bases between. The length of the CDR3 is 13 residues. This CDR3 is CASSRTSHYEQYF. CDR3 in DNA: TGTGCCAGCAGCAGAACATCCCACTACGAGCAGTACTTC.

The rearrangement links TRBV4-3 to TRBJ2-7; a possible D gene is TRBD1 (5 bases). The V and J ends lost 0 bases and 3 bases respectively, with 12 bases between them. CDR1 and CDR2 from the germline V gene are LGHNA and YSLEER. This CDR3 comprises 15 residues. This CDR3 reads CASSQDQGNLYEQYF. The CDR3 coding sequence is TGCGCCAGCAGCCAAGACCAGGGTAACCTCTACGAGCAGTACTTC.

The chain couples TRBV5-1 to TRBJ2-6, with TRBD2 matching 8 bases. This CDR3 comprises 14 residues. The V segment lost 7 bases and the J segment 8 bases; nucleotides outside the gene matches: 8. Germline V lookup: CDR1 SGHRS, CDR2 YFSETQ. The CDR3, as DNA: TGCGCCAGCTCCGAGCGGGGGTCCCCCAACGTCCTGACTTTC. It is translated as CASSERGSPNVLTF.

The chain has TRBV20-1 and TRBJ2-7; 7 bases line up with TRBD2. This CDR3 spans 15 amino acids. The trim removed 1 base at V and 2 bases at J, leaving 8 bases unmatched. In germline, CDR1 is DFQATT, CDR2 SNEGSKA (reference sequence). CDR3 sequence reads: CSARAPSGNTYEQYF. For the CDR3, the DNA is TGCAGTGCTAGAGCCCCTAGCGGTAACACCTACGAGCAGTACTTC.

This clonotype was found many times. The V and J genes are TRBV29-1 and TRBJ2-1, with 10 bases identical to TRBD2. The CDR3 runs to 14 residues. The V gene end was trimmed by 5 bases and the J gene end by 4 bases; junction bases not matched to a gene: 5. Germline V gene data show CDR1 as SQVTM and CDR2 as ANQGSEA. CDR3 bases: TGCAGCGTTACCGGGACTAGCGCATACAATGAGCAGTTCTTC. Translated, it gives CSVTGTSAYNEQFF.

This clonotype was recorded at least ten times. The chain uses TRBV29-1 and TRBJ2-3, with no clear D. The CDR3 covers 12 residues. V lost 5 bases, J lost 4 bases, and 10 bases lay in between. Germline assignment: CDR1 SQVTM and CDR2 ANQGSEA. In nucleotides, the CDR3 is TGCAGCGTTTTAGACGGAGCAGATACGCAGTATTTT. Protein product: CSVLDGADTQYF.